Below are 8 T cell receptor beta chains sequenced from a single sample in a study of CD8+ T cells in alopecia areata (dated 2018 in TCRdb). The library was generated by the immunoSEQ multiplex PCR assay. RNA was extracted from all samples and reverse transcribed into cDNA as template for TCR sequencing. Drawn from immuneACCESS, this table holds only the in-frame rearrangements with V and J called that TCRdb kept. Clones are partly lost; checked studies trace under half to an unresolved V gene and leave the rest unexplained. The sample records some 110,000 clones, none occurring a single time. Around 20% of the sample lies in the top ten. Sequenced input: lesional skin. The receptors come from a C3H/HeJ mouse with alopecia areata. The MHC haplotype that this mouse strain carries is H2-k.

This clone was seen a few times. Mouse gene names and germline throughout. The DNA ends 4 residues before the CDR3 does, and the rest of the CDR3 is filled in from the germline J gene. The V gene is TRBV13-3, the J gene TRBJ2-7; 8 bases are shared with TRBD2. Germline loops: CDR1 NNHDY, CDR2 SYVADS. The CDR3 totals 16 residues. The covered CDR3 bases are TGTGCCAGCAGTGATGAGGGAGACTGGGGCCCATAT. It is translated as CASSDEGDWGPY. The CDR3 in its entirety is CASSDEGDWGPYEQYF.

This clone has only a few counts. Gene names are mouse gene names. The read comes to an end 4 residues before the CDR3 does, leaving the germline J gene to fill in the end. The chain carries TRBV13-3 and TRBJ2-1, with 12 bases aligning to TRBD2. CDR3 length: 14 residues. Per germline, CDR1 NNHDY and CDR2 SYVADS. V shed 7 bases, J shed 6 bases, and the junction held 5 bases outside the gene matches. CDR3 amino acids: CASLRLGGLAEQFF. The DNA read from the CDR3 is TGTGCCAGCCTTAGACTGGGGGGGCTTGCT.

Turning to this clone: Gene names refer to mouse genes. The read terminates 4 residues ahead of where the CDR3 ends, so the germline J gene completes it. The chain couples TRBV19 to TRBJ2-2, with 9 positions matching TRBD2. There are 15 residues in the CDR3. The germline gives CDR1 FNHDT, CDR2 SITEND (reference sequence). V lost 5 bases and J lost 0; bases outside the gene matches: 2. The part of the CDR3 DNA that was read is TGTGCCAGCAGCGACTGGGGGCCAAACACCGGG. Translating it yields CASSDWGPNTG. In full, the CDR3 is CASSDWGPNTGQLYF.

This clone has just a few counts. Gene names denote mouse genes. From the germline J gene comes the end of the CDR3, since the read stops 4 residues before it. V usage is TRBV19 and J usage is TRBJ1-4; TRBD1 matches at 10 bases. CDR1 and CDR2 (germline): FNHDT, SITEND (reference sequence). The trim removed 0 bases at V and 2 bases at J, leaving 1 base unmatched. The CDR3 spans 16 residues. The part of the CDR3 DNA that was read is TGTGCCAGCAGTATAGGGGACAGGGGATCCAACGAA. Translating gives CASSIGDRGSNE. The CDR3, in full, reads CASSIGDRGSNERLFF.

Comment on this clone: Germline and genes here are mouse. CDR3 protein: CASSPGGEDSDYTF. Partial CDR3 DNA: TGTGCCAGCAGTCCCGGGGGGGAGGACTCC. The rearrangement uses TRBV13-3 and TRBJ1-2; possibly TRBD1 for D (5 bases). The read gets to within 4 residues of the CDR3 end, and the germline J gene fills in the rest. V lost 4 bases, J lost 3 bases, and 13 bases lay in between. CDR3 length: 14 residues. CDR1 and CDR2 from the germline V gene are NNHDY and SYVADS.

Concerning this clone itself: The translated DNA and TCRdb's protein are not identical at residue 11; the protein here was translated from the DNA. Genes here carry mouse names. Coverage ceases 3 residues before the CDR3 finishes, and the germline J gene fills in the end. This sequence joins TRBV31 and TRBJ1-3; 7 bases map to TRBD1. The germline V gene has CDR1 GKSSPN and CDR2 SITVG. The CDR3 is 14 residues long. V lost 3 bases to trimming and J lost 3 bases; unmatched junction nucleotides: 5. The DNA read from the CDR3 is TGTGCCTGGAGCGATGACAGGGATGGAAATACG. This sequence encodes CAWSDDRDGNT. The full CDR3 reads CAWSDDRDGNTLYF.

Many counts were recorded for this clone. Genes and germline are mouse. The read terminates 4 residues before the CDR3 end, so the remaining end is supplied by the germline J gene. This same CDR3 is encoded by further DNA sequences in the sample. The gene calls are TRBV1 and TRBJ2-7; TRBD1 agrees at 11 bases. The CDR3 spans 15 residues. Germline V CDR1 and CDR2: NSQYPW, LRSPGD (reference sequence). The CDR3: CTCSAVRDRGYEQYF. The covered CDR3 bases are TGCACCTGCAGTGCAGTCCGGGACAGGGGGTAT.

On this clone itself: Genes here carry mouse names. The read terminates 4 residues before the CDR3 end, so the remaining end is supplied by the germline J gene. V and J are TRBV1 and TRBJ2-2; D unresolved. The CDR3 runs 14 residues. V was pared by 2 bases and J by 3 bases, with 7 bases between. Germline V lookup: CDR1 NSQYPW, CDR2 LRSPGD (reference sequence). Incomplete CDR3 DNA: TGCACCTGCAGTGCATCTCCAGACACCGGG. It yields the protein CTCSASPDTG. The complete CDR3 reads CTCSASPDTGQLYF. Variable domain in full (rest from reference TRBV1 and TRBJ2-2): VTLLEQNPRWRLVPRGQAVNLRCILKNSQYPWMSWYQQDLQKQLQWLFTLRSPGDKEVKSLPGADYLATRVTDTELRLQVANMSQGRTLYCTCSASPDTGQLYFGEGSKLTVL.